The entry below gives a single T cell receptor (beta chain) sequence along with its context. This sample is drawn from a study of blood T cell repertoires in COVID-19. Across the whole study: The United States, Italy and Spain supplied acute and convalescent COVID-19 samples. The analysed material was cDNA or gDNA that came from T cells, B-cell-depleted T cells, or PBMCs.

Original processing notes: Reference gene primer amplification in the assay estimated nucleated cell counts. TCRdb's copy holds only in-frame clones and misses some; the assay was immunoSEQ multiplex PCR. The V and J calls and the clone size are those of that table, but D and trimming were determined from the DNA. Of a few hundred thousand clones listed, around 91% are singletons. Patients in Seattle were enrolled during active infection, then followed longitudinally. The CDR3 has 15 amino acids. Germline CDR1 MNHEY, CDR2 SVGAGI. V was trimmed by 7 bases and J by 2 bases, leaving 15 bases between them.

Sequences were obtained from peripheral blood. The gene calls are TRBV6-5 and TRBJ1-5; perhaps TRBD1 as D (6 bases). The TCR originated in a woman aged 60-75 years with COVID-19, enrolled during active disease. This chain's CDR3 is CASTDNPGGNQPQHF. The DNA of the CDR3 is TGTGCCAGCACCGACAACCCAGGGGGCAATCAGCCCCAGCATTTT.